This note documents a single T cell receptor (beta chain) sequence. Its target is not known. This entry belongs to a study of T cell responses to AZD1222 COVID-19 vaccine. Using immunoSEQ multiplex PCR, the repertoire was profiled, and TCRdb retains in-frame clones only, with some absent. Of roughly 150,000 clones listed, 90% were seen once; the top ten hold less than 6.5%. There are 15 residues in the CDR3. V dropped 6 bases and J dropped 0 bases, with 15 bases sitting between them. Germline values: CDR1 SEHNR, CDR2 FQNEAQ (reference sequence). Study conclusions and caveats: Repertoires were collected only later (after the peak T cell response had occurred).

This chain connects TRBV7-9 to TRBJ2-7; D is possibly TRBD1 or TRBD2 (6 bases each). Material: peripheral blood, obtained 28 days after the second AZD1222 dose. This TCR was sampled from an adult who received the AZD1222 COVID-19 vaccine. In DNA form, the CDR3 reads TGTGCCAGCAGTCGTCGGGGGCGAGGCTCCTACGAGCAGTACTTC. As protein: CASSRRGRGSYEQYF.